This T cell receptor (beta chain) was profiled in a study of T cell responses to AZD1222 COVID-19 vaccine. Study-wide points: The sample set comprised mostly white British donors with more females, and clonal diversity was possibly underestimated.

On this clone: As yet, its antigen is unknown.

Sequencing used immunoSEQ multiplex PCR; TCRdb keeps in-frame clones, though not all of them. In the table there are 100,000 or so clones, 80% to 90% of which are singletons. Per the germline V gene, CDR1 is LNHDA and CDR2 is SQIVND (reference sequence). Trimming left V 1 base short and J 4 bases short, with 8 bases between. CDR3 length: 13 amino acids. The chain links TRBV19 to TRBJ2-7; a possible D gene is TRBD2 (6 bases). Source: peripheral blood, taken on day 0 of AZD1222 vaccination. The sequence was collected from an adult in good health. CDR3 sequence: CASSIVGGYEQYF. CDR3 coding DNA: TGTGCCAGTAGTATAGTGGGGGGATACGAGCAGTACTTC.